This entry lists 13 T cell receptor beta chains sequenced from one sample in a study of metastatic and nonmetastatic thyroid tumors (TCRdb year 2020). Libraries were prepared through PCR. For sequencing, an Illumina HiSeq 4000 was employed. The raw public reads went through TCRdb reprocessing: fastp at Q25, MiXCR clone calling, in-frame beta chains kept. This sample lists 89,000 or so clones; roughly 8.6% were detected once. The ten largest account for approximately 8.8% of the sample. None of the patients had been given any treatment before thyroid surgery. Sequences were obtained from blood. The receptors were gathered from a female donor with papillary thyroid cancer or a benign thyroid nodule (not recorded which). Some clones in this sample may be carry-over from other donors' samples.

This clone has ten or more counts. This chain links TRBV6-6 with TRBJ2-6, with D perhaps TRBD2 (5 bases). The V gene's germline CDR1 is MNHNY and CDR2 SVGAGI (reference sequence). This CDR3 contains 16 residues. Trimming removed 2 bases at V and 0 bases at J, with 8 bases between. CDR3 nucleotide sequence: TGTGCCAGCAGTTACCCCGGAGGCTCTGGGGCCAACGTCCTGACTTTC. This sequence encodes CASSYPGGSGANVLTF.

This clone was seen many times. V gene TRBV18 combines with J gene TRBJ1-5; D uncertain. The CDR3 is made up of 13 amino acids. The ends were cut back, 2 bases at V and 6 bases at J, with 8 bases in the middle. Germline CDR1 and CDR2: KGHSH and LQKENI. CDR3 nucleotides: TGTGCCAGCTCACCAGGCTCCAGTCAGCCCCAGCATTTT. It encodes CASSPGSSQPQHF.

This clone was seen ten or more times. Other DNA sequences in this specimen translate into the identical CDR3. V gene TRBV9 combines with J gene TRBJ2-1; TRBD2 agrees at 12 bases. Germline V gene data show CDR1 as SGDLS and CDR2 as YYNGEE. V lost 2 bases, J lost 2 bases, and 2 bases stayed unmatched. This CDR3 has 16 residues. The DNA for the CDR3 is TGTGCCAGCAGCGTTCGACTAGCGGGGGCCTACAATGAGCAGTTCTTC. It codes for CASSVRLAGAYNEQFF.

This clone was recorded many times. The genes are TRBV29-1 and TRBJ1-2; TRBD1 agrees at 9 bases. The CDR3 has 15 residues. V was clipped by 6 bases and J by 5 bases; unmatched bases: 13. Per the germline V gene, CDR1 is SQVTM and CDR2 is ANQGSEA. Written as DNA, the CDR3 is TGCAGCGTCCCATCCCGGGACAGGGTTTCTTATGGCTACACCTTC. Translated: CSVPSRDRVSYGYTF.

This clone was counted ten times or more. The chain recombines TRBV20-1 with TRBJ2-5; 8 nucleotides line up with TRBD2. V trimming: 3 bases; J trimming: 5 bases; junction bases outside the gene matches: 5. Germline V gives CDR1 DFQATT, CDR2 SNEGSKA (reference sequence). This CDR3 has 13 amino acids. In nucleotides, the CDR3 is TGCAGTGCTAGGGGCGGGGGGCTGGAGACCCAGTACTTC. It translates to CSARGGGLETQYF.

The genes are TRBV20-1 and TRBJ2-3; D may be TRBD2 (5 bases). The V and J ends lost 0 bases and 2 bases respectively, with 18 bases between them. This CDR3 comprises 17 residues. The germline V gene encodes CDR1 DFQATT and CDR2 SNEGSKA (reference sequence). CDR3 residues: CSARDSRGTGPTDTQYF. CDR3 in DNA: TGCAGTGCTAGAGACTCTCGGGGTACGGGCCCCACAGATACGCAGTATTTT.

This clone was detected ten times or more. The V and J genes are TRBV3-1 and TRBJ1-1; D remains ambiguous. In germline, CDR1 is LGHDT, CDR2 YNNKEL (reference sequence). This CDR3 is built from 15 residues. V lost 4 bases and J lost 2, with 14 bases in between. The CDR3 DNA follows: TGTGCCAGCAGCCCAGAGACCCCAAAAAACACTGAAGCTTTCTTT. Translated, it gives CASSPETPKNTEAFF.

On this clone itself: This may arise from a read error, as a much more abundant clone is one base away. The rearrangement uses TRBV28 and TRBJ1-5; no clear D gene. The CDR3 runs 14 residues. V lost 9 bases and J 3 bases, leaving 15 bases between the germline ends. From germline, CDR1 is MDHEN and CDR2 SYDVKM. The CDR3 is CASILDGDNQPQHF. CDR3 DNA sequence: TGTGCCAGTATCTTAGACGGAGACAATCAGCCCCAGCATTTT.

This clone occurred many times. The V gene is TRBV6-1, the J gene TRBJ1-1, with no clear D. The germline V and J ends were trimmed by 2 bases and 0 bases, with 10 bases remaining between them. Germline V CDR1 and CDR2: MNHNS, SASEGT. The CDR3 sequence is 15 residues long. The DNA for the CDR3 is TGTGCCAGCAGTGAATCGAGGATCATGAACACTGAAGCTTTCTTT. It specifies CASSESRIMNTEAFF.

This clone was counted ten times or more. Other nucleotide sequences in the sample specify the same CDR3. The CDR3 sequence is CASSKSGRIFTEAFF. CDR3 bases: TGTGCCAGCAGCAAATCGGGACGGATATTCACTGAAGCTTTCTTT. The rearrangement links TRBV28 to TRBJ1-1, with D possibly TRBD1 on 5 matching bases. Germline CDR1 and CDR2: MDHEN and SYDVKM. The V and J ends lost 6 bases and 4 bases respectively, with 18 bases between them. The CDR3 covers 15 residues.

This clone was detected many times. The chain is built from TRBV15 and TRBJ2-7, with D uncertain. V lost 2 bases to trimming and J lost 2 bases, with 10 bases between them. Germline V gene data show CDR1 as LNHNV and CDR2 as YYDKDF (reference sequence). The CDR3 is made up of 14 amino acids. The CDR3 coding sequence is TGTGCCACCAGCAGAAAAGGGTTTACCTACGAGCAGTACTTC. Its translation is CATSRKGFTYEQYF.

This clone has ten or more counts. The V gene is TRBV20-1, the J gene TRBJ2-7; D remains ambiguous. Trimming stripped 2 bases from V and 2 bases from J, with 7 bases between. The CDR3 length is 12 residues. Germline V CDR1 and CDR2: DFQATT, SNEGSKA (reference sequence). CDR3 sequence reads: CSARTAPYEQYF. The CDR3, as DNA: TGCAGTGCTAGAACGGCCCCCTACGAGCAGTACTTC.

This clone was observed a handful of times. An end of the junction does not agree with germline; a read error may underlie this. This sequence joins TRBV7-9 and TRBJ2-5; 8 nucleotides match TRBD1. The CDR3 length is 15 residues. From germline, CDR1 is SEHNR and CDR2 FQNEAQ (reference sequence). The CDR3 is CASSANPGQALLGHF. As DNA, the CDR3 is TGTGCCAGCAGCGCAAATCCGGGACAGGCGCTCCTCGGGCACTTC.